These T cell receptor beta chains were read from a single sample in a study of shared clonotypes between healthy human individuals. The data were produced by immunoSEQ multiplex PCR, yet TCRdb's version contains in-frame clones alone and is incomplete. The sample lists millions of clones; 85% to 95% were seen once. The sequenced material came from naive CD4+ T cells from PBMCs. The receptors come from a man younger than 30 in good health. Some clones in this sample may be carry-over from other donors' samples. Both conserved end residues are part of each CDR3. The order of the fields is V gene, CDR3 protein.

>TRBV29-1
CSVSSPEAFF
>TRBV4-1
CASSHEWKGRGNQPQHF
>TRBV2
CASKLVDTQYF
>TRBV7-6
CASSAGTGGDTQYF
>TRBV30
CAWSSGLSGGHEQFF
>TRBV2
CASGRTGTTEAFF
>TRBV7-9
CASRLELADNEQFF
>TRBV2
CASSEDTTGELFF
>TRBV19
CASSTRDRDSNQPQHF
>TRBV7-2
CASSYIPTREKLFF
>TRBV19
CASGDSGYTF
>TRBV21-1
CASSKAPSYRGPGEQYF
>TRBV5-8
CASSPRYTGANEQFF
>TRBV5-1
CASRVSDRGRVEKLFF
>TRBV4-3
CASSQDLGKRIHEQYF
>TRBV6-5
CASSYQRGSSYEQYF
>TRBV5-4
CASSLRTSYEQYF
>TRBV9
CASTQANTGELFF
>TRBV28
CASSSRPYEQYF
>TRBV30
CAWTPLDPGNSPLHF
>TRBV5-1
CASSSTNEQFF
>TRBV2
CAGKSGTRGADTQYF
>TRBV28
CASSSSGTSGRWQYF
>TRBV11-2
CASSPSASLRKDTGELFF
>TRBV19
CASSNRFDRFRETQYF
>TRBV11-3
CASSLTGMSYEQYF
>TRBV28
CASSLAGQGNQPQHF
>TRBV27
CASNQGGREFF
>TRBV27
CASSNFGTLGEKLFF
>TRBV4-3
CASSQDYGQGNEKLFF
>TRBV20-1
CSARRGLEQYF
>TRBV20-1
CSTTSVDEQFF
>TRBV6-6
CASTTPSPGSNQPQHF
>TRBV18
CASSPFGESYNEQFF
>TRBV6-1
CARGGGTGFFGYTF
>TRBV7-2
CASSLLPSGSEQYF
>TRBV6-5
CASSYGQGDHLVFF
>TRBV5-1
CASSAGTSETNEQFF
>TRBV5-1
CASSLTGRGEKLFF
>TRBV19
CASRQLTGSNQPQHF